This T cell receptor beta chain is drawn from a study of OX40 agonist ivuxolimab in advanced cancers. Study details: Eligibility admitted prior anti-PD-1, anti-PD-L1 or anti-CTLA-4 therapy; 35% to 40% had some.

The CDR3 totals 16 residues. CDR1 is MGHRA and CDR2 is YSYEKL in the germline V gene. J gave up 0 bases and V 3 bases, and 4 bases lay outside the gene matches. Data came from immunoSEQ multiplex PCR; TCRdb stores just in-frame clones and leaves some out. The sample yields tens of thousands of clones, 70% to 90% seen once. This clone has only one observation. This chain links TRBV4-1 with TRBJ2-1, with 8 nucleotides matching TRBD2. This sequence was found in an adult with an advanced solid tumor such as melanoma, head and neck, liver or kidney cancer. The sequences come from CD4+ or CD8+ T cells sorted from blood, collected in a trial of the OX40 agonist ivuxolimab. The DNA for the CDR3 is TGCGCCAGCAGCCACGTCAGCGGGAGCTCCTACAATGAGCAGTTCTTC. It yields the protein CASSHVSGSSYNEQFF.